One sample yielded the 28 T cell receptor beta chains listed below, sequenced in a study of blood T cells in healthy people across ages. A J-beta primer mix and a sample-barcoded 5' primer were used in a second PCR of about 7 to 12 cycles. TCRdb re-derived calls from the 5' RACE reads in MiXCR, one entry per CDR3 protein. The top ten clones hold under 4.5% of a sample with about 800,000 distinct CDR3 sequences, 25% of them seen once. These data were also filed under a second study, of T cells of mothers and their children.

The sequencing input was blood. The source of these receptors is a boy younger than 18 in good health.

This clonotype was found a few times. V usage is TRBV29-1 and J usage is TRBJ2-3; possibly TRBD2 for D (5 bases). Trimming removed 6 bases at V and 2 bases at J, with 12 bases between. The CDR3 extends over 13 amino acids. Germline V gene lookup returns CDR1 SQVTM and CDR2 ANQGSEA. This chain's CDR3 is CSVPTGNTDTQYF. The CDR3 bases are TGCAGCGTACCGACGGGAAACACAGATACGCAGTATTTT.

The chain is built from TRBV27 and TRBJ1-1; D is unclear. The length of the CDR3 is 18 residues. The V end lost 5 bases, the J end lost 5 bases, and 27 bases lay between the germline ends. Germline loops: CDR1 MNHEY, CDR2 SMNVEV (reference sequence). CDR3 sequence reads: CASSVESLGPRDMTEAFF. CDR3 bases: TGTGCCAGCAGTGTGGAAAGCCTTGGCCCAAGAGACATGACTGAAGCTTTCTTT.

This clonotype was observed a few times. CDR3 DNA: TGTGCCAGCAGTCTCGACGGTGAGGGGACGGATACGCAGTATTTT. Amino acid sequence: CASSLDGEGTDTQYF. The chain uses TRBV28 and TRBJ2-3, with D perhaps given as TRBD1 or TRBD2 (5 bases each). CDR3 size: 15 residues. V was clipped by 5 bases and J by 6 bases, with 18 bases between them. The germline V gene has CDR1 MDHEN and CDR2 SYDVKM.

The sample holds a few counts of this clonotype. CDR3 protein: CASSQAGGPGNTIYF. The CDR3 DNA reads as TGTGCCAGCAGCCAAGCGGGGGGCCCTGGAAACACCATATATTTT. The chain couples TRBV14 to TRBJ1-3; weak D call: TRBD1 (6 bases). The ends were cut back, 1 base at V and 2 bases at J, with 9 bases in the middle. The CDR3 totals 15 residues. CDR1 is SGHDN and CDR2 is FVKESK in the germline V gene. The variable domain in full, with the rest retrieved from reference TRBV14 and TRBJ1-3, is EAGVTQFPSHSVIEKGQTVTLRCDPISGHDNLYWYRRVMGKEIKFLLHFVKESKQDESGMPNNRFLAERTGGTYSTLKVQPAELEDSGVYFCASSQAGGPGNTIYFGEGSWLTVV.

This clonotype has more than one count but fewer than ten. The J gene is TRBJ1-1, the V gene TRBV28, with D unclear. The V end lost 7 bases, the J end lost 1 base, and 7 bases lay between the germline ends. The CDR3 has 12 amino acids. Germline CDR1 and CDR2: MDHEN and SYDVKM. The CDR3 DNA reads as TGTGCCAGCATGTTGGCGAACACTGAAGCTTTCTTT. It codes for CASMLANTEAFF.

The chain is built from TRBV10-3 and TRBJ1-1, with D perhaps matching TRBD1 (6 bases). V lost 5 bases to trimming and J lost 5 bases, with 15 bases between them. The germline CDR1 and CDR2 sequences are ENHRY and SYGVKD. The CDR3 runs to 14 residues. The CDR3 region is CAISLGGGVTEAFF. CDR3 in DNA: TGTGCCATCAGTTTAGGGGGAGGTGTAACTGAAGCTTTCTTT.

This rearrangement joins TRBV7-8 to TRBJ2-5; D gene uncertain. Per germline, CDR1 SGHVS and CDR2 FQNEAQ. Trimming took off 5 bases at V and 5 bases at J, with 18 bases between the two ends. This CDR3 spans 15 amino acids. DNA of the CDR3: TGTGCCAGCAGCGTCTCGCAGAGTACCGGGGAGACCCAGTACTTC. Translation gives CASSVSQSTGETQYF.

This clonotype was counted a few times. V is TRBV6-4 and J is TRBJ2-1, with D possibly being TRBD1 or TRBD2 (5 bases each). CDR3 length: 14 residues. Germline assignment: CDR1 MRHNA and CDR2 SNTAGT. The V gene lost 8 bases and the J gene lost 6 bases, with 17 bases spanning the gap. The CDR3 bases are TGTGCCAGCGGACCGGGACGGGGTGGCAATGAGCAGTTCTTC. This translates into CASGPGRGGNEQFF.

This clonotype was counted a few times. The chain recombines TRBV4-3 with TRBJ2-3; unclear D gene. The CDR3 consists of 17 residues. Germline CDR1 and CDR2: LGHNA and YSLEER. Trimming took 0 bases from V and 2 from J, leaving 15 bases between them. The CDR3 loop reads CASSQDSSAIITDTQYF. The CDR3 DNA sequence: TGCGCCAGCAGCCAAGATTCGAGCGCAATTATCACAGATACGCAGTATTTT.

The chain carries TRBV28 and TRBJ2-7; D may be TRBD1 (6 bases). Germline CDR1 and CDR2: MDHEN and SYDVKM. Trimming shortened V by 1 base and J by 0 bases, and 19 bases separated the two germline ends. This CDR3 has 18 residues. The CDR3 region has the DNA TGTGCCAGCAGTTTATTAAAATTTCAGGGGATCTCCTCCTACGAGCAGTACTTC. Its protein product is CASSLLKFQGISSYEQYF. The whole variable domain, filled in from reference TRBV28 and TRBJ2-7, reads DVKVTQSSRYLVKRTGEKVFLECVQDMDHENMFWYRQDPGLGLRLIYFSYDVKMKEKGDIPEGYSVSREKKERFSLILESASTNQTSMYLCASSLLKFQGISSYEQYFGPGTRLTVT.

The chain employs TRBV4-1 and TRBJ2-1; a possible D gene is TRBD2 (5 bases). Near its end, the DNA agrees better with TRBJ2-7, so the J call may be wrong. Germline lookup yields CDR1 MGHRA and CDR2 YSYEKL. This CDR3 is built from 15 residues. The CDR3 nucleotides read TGCGCCAGCAGCCAAGACAGGCTAGCTCTTTACGAGCAGTACTTC. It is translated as CASSQDRLALYEQYF.

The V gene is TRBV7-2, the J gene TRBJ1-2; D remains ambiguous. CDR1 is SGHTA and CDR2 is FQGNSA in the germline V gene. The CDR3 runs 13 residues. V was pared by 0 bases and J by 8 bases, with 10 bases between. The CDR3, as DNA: TGTGCCAGCAGCTTAGCAGTTTCGGCCGGCTACACCTTC. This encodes CASSLAVSAGYTF.

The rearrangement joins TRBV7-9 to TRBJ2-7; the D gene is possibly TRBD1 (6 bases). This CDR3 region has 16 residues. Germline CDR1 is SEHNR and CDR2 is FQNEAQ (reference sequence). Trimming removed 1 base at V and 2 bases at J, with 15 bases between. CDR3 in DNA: TGTGCCAGCAGCTTAGTTGGGACACGAACTGCCTACGAGCAGTACTTC. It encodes CASSLVGTRTAYEQYF.

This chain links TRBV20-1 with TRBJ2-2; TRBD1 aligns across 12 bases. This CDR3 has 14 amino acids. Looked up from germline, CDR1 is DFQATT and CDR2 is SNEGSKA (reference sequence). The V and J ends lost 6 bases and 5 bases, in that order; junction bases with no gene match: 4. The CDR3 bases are TGCAGTGCGTGGGACAGGGGGCGGACCGGGGAGCTGTTTTTT. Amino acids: CSAWDRGRTGELFF.

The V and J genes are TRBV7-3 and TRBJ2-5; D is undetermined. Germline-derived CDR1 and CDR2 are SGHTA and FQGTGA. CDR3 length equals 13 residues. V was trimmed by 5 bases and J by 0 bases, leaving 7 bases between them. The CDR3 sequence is CASSPPDQETQYF. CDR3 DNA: TGTGCCAGCAGCCCCCCGGACCAAGAGACCCAGTACTTC.

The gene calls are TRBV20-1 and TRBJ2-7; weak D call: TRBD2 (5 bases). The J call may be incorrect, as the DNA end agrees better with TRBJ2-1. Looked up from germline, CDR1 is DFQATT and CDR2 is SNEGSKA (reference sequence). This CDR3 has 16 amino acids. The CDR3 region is CSAGPTRAEDYNEQFF. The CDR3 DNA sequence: TGCAGTGCGGGTCCTACTAGGGCGGAAGACTACAATGAGCAGTTCTTC.

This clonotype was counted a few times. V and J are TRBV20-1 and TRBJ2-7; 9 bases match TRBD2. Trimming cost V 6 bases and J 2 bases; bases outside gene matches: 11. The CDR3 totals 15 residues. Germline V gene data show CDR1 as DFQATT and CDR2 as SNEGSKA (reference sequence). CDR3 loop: CSAPTNSGGPYEQYF. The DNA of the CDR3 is TGCAGTGCCCCGACCAATAGCGGGGGACCCTACGAGCAGTACTTC.

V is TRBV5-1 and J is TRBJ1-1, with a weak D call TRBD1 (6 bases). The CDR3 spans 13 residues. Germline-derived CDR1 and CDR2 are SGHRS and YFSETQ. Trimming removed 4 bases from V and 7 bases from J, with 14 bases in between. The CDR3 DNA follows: TGCGCCAGCAGCGAACAGGGATTCGGTGAAGCTTTCTTT. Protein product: CASSEQGFGEAFF.

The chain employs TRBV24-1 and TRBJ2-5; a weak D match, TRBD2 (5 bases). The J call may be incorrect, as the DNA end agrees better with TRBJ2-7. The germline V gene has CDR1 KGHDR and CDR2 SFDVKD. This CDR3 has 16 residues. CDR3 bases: TGTGCCACCAGTGATGCCGTCTGGGGAGTTGAGAACGAGCAGTACTTC. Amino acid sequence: CATSDAVWGVENEQYF.

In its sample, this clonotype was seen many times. CDR3 in amino acids: CASSLRGGSYEQYF. DNA of the CDR3: TGTGCCAGCAGTTTAAGGGGTGGGTCCTACGAGCAGTACTTC. The chain joins TRBV28 to TRBJ2-7; a weak D match, TRBD1 (5 bases). The CDR3 has 14 amino acids. V lost 2 bases and J 1 base, leaving 9 bases between the germline ends. CDR1 and CDR2 (germline): MDHEN, SYDVKM.

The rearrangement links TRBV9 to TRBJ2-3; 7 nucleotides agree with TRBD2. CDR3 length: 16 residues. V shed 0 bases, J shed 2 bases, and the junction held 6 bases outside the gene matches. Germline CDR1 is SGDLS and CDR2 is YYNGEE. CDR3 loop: CASSVAWGGNTDTQYF. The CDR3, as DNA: TGTGCCAGCAGCGTAGCCTGGGGGGGGAACACAGATACGCAGTATTTT.

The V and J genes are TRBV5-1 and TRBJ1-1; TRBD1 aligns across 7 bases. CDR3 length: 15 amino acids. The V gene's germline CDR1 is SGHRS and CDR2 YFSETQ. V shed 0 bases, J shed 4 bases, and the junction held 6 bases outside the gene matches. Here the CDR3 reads CASSLDSGGGTEAFF. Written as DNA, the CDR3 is TGCGCCAGCAGCTTGGATTCAGGGGGTGGCACTGAAGCTTTCTTT.

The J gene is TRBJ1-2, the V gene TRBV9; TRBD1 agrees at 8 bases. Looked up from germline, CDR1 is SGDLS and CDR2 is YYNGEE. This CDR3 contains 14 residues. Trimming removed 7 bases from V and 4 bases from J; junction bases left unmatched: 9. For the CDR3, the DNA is TGTGCCAGCGCCCAGGGGGCAATCGGCTATGGCTACACCTTC. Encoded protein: CASAQGAIGYGYTF.

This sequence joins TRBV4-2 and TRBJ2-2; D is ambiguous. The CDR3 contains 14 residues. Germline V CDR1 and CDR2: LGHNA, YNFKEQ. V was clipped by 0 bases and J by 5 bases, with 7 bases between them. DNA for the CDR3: TGTGCCAGCAGCCAAGATGAGTGGACCGGGGAGCTGTTTTTT. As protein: CASSQDEWTGELFF.

This CDR3 reads CSVARDSKGAFF. For the CDR3, the DNA is TGCAGCGTAGCGCGGGACTCCAAAGGTGCTTTCTTT. The chain joins TRBV29-1 to TRBJ1-1; the D gene is possibly TRBD1 (5 bases). The CDR3 is made up of 12 amino acids. V lost 6 bases and J lost 11, with 19 bases in between. CDR1 and CDR2 from the germline V gene are SQVTM and ANQGSEA.

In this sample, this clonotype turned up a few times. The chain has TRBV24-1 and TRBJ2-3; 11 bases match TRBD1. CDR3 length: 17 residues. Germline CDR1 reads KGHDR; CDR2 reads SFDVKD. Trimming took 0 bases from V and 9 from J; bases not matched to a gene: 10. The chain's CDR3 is CATSDLELDRGLGTQYF. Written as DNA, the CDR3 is TGTGCCACCAGTGATTTGGAATTGGACAGGGGGCTAGGAACGCAGTATTTT.

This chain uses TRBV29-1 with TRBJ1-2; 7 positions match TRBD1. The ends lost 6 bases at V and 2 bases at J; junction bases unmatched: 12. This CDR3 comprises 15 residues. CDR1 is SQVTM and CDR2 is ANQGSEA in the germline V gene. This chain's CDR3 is CSVTVQGIGNYGYTF. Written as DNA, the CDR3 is TGCAGCGTCACCGTACAGGGGATTGGGAACTATGGCTACACCTTC.

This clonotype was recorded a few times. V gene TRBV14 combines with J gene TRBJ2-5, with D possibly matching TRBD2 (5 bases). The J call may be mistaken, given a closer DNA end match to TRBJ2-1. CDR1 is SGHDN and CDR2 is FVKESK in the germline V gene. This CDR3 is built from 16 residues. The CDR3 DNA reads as TGTGCCAGCAGCCAAGTAGGGTCAAATGTAGCGAATGAGCAGTTCTTC. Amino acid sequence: CASSQVGSNVANEQFF.